The entry that follows covers one T cell receptor (beta chain) sequence. The antigen remains undetermined. The CDR3 sequence is 14 residues long. The V and J ends lost 5 bases and 2 bases respectively, with 14 bases between them. Germline assignment: CDR1 DFQATT and CDR2 SNEGSKA (reference sequence). CD4+ T cells that had been cultured provided DNA sequenced with the Oncomine TCR Beta short-read assay. From the PCR reads, TCRdb called clonotypes with MiXCR, one entry per CDR3 protein. The repertoire holds approximately 7,300 distinct CDR3 sequences, with 35% as singletons. Indicated treatment: approximately nine-day PBMC culture with coronavirus spike peptide pools or control peptides (ViraFEST assay). Ahead of the COVID-19 pandemic (2011-2018), the CD4+ T cells of the unexposed donor were collected. Subject to cell availability, CD4+ T cells from unexposed donors were probed with SARS-CoV-2 S/N and four cold-coronavirus spikes.

The record originates from a study of vaccination and CD4 T cells after COVID-19. Study at large: Control cultures used a CEFX viral epitope pool, an HIV-1 Nef peptide pool, or no peptide. Study-wide results and caveats: Spike mono-reactive status applied to 304 of 307 vaccine-specific clones in convalescent patients.

The sequence was obtained from a human donor in good health. The sample taken for sequencing was CD4+ T cells from blood, cultured in vitro. This rearrangement joins TRBV20-1 to TRBJ2-3; maybe TRBD2 (7 bases). The DNA for the CDR3 is TGCAGTGCTCAACGGGGGGCCGTCACAGATACGCAGTATTTT. It specifies CSAQRGAVTDTQYF.